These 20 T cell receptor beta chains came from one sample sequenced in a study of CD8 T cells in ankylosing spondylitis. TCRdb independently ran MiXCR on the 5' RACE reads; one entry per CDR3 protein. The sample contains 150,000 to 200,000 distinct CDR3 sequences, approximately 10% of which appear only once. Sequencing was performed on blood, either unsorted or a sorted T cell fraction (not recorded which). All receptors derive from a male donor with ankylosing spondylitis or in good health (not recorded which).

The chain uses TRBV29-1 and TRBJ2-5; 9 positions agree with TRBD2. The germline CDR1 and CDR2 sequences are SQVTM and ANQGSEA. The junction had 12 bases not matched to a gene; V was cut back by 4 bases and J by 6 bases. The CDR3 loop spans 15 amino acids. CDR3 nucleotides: TGCAGCGTTGCCGGACTAGCGTCGGAGCCTAAGACCCAGTACTTC. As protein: CSVAGLASEPKTQYF.

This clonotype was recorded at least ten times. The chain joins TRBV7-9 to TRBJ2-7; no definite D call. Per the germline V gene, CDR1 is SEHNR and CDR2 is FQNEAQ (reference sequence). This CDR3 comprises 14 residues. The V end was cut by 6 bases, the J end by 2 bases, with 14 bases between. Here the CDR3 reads CASSLSGGTYEQYF. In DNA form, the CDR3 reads TGTGCCAGCAGTCTTTCCGGCGGCACCTACGAGCAGTACTTC.

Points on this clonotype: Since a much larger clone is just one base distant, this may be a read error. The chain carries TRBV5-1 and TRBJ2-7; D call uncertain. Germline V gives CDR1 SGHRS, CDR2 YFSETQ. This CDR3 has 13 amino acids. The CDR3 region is CVSCESSSYEQYF. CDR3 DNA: TGCGTCAGCTGCGAGTCAAGCTCCTACGAGCAGTACTTC. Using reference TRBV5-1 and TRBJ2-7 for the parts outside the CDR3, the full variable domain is KAGVTQTPRYLIKTRGQQVTLSCSPISGHRSVSWYQQTPGQGLQFLFEYFSETQRNKGNFPGRFSGRQFSNSRSEMNVSTLELGDSALYLCVSCESSSYEQYFGPGTRLTVT.

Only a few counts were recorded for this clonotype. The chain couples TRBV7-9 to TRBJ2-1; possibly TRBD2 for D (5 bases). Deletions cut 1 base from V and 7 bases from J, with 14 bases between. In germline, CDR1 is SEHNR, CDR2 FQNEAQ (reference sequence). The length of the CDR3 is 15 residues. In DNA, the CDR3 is TGTGCCAGCAGCTTAGTTGGGCTAGCAAGAAATGAGCAGTTCTTC. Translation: CASSLVGLARNEQFF.

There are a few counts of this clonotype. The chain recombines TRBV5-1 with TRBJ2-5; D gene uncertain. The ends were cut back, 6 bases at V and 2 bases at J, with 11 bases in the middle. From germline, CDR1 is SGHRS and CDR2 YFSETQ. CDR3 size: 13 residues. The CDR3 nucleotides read TGCGCCAGCAACAGCCCGACACAAGAGACCCAGTACTTC. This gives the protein CASNSPTQETQYF.

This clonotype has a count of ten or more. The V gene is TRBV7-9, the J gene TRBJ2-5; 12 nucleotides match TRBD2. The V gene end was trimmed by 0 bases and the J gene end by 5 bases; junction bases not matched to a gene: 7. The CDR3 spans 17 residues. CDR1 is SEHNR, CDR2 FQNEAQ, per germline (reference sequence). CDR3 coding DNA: TGTGCCAGCAGCTTAGCTGCGACTAGCGGGAGTTATGAGACCCAGTACTTC. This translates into CASSLAATSGSYETQYF. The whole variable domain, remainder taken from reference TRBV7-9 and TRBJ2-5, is DTGVSQNPRHKITKRGQNVTFRCDPISEHNRLYWYRQTLGQGPEFLTYFQNEAQLEKSRLLSDRFSAERPKGSFSTLEIQRTEQGDSAMYLCASSLAATSGSYETQYFGPGTRLLVL.

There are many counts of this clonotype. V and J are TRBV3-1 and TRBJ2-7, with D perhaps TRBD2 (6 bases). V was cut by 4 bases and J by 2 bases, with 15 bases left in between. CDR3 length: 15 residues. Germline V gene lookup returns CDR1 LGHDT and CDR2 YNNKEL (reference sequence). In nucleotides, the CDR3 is TGTGCCAGCAGCCTGGGGCGGGGTTCAACCTACGAGCAGTACTTC. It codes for CASSLGRGSTYEQYF.

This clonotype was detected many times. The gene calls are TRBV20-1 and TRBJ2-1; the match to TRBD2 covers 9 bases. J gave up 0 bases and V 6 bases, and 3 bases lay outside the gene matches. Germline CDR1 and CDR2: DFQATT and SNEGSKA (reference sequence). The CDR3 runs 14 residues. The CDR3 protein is CSAELAGSYNEQFF. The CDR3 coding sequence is TGCAGTGCGGAACTAGCGGGCTCCTACAATGAGCAGTTCTTC.

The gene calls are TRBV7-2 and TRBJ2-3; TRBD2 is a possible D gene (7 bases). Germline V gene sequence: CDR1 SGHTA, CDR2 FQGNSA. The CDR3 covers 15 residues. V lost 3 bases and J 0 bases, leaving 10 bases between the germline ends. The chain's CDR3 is CASSFAGASTDTQYF. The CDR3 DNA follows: TGTGCCAGCAGCTTTGCGGGGGCCAGCACAGATACGCAGTATTTT.

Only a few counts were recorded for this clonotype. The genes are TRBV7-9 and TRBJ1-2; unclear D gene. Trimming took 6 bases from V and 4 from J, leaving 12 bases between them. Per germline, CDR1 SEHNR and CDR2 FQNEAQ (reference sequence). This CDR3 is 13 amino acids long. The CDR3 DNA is TGTGCCAGCAGTCCCGGTTCGCGCTATGGCTACACCTTC. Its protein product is CASSPGSRYGYTF.

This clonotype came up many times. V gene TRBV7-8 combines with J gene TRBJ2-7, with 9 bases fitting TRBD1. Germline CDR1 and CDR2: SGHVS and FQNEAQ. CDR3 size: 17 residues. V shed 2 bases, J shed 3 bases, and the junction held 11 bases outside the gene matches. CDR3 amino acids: CASSLKVKGQGVYEQYF. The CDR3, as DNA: TGTGCCAGCAGCTTAAAGGTTAAGGGACAGGGTGTCTACGAGCAGTACTTC.

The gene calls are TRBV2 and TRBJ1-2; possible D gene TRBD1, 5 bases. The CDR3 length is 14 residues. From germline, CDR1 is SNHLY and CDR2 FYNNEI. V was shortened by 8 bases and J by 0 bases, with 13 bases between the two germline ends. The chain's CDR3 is CASGGEGPNYGYTF. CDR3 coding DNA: TGTGCCAGCGGAGGGGAAGGCCCTAACTATGGCTACACCTTC.

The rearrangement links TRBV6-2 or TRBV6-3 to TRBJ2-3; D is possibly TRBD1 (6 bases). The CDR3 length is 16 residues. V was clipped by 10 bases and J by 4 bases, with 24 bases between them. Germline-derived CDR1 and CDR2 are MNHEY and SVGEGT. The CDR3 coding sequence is TGTGCCACCCTTGGAACTACAGGGTACTATGCAGATACGCAGTATTTT. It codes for CATLGTTGYYADTQYF.

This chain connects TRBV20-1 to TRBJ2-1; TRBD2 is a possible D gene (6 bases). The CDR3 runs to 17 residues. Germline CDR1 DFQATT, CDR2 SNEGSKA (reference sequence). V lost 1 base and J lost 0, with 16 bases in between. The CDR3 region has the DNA TGCAGTGCTAGAGCTCCAGCGGGCCGGAGCTCCTACAATGAGCAGTTCTTC. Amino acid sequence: CSARAPAGRSSYNEQFF.

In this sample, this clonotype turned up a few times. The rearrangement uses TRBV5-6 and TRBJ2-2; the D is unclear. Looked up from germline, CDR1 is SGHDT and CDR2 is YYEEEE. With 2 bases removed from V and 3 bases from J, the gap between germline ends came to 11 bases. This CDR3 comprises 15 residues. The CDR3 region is CASSFRVEYTGELFF. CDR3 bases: TGTGCCAGCAGCTTCCGGGTCGAGTACACCGGGGAGCTGTTTTTT.

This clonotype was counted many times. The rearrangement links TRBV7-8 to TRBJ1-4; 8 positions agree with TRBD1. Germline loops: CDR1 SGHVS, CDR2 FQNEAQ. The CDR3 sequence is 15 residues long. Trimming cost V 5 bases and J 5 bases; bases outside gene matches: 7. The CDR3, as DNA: TGTGCCAGCAGCCCAGGGACAGGCCTCAATGAAAAACTGTTTTTT. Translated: CASSPGTGLNEKLFF.

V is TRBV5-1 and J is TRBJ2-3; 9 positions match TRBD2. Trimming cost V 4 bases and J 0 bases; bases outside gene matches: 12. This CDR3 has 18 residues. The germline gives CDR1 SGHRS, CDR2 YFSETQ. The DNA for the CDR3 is TGCGCCAGCAGCCCGGGGACTAGCTGGACTGGTAGCACAGATACGCAGTATTTT. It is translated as CASSPGTSWTGSTDTQYF.

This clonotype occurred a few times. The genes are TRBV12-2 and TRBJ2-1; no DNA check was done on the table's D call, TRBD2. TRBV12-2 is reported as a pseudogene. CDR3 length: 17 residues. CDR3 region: CASRLDCWQGLYNEQFF. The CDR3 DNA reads TGTGCAAGTCGCTTAGATTGTTGGCAGGGCCTCTACAATGAGCAGTTCTTC.

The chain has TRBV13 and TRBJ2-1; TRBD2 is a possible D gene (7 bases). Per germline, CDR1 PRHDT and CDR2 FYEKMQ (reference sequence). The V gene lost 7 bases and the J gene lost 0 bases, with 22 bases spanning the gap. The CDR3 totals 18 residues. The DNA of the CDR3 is TGTGCCAGCAACGGGGGGCAGGGTCGGGTTAGCTCCTACAATGAGCAGTTCTTC. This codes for CASNGGQGRVSSYNEQFF.

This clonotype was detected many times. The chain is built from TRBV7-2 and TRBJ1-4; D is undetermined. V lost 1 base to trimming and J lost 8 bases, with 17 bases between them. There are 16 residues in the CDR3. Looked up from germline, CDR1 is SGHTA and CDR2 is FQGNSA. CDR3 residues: CASSLVLSATREKLFF. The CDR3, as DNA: TGTGCCAGCAGCTTAGTACTTTCGGCTACGCGGGAAAAACTGTTTTTT.